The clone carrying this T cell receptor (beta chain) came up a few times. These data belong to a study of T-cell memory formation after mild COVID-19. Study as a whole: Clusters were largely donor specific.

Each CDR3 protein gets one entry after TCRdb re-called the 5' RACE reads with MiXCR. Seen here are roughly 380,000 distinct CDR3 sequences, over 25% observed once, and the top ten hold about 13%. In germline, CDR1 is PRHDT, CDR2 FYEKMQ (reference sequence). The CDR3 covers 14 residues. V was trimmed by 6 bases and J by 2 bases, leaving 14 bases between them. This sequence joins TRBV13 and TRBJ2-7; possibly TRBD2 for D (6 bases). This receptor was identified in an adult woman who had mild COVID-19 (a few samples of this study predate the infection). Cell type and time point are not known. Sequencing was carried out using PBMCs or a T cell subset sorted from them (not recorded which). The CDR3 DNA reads TGTGCCAGCAGTCCGGGAGCTAGAGCCTACGAGCAGTACTTC. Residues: CASSPGARAYEQYF.